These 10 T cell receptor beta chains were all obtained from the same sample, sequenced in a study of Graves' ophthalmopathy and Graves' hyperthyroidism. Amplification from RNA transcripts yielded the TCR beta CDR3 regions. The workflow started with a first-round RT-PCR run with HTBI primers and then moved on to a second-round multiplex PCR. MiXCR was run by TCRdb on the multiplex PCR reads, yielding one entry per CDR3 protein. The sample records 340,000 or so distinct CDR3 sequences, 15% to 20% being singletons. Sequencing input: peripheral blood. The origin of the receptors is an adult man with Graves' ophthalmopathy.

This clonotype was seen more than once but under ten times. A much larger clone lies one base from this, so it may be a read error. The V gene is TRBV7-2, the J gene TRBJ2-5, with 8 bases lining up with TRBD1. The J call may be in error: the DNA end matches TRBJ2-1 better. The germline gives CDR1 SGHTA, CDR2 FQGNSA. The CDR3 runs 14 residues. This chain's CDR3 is CASSQGQVGETQFF. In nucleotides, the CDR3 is TGTGCCAGCAGCCAGGGACAGGTCGGGGAGACCCAGTTCTTC.

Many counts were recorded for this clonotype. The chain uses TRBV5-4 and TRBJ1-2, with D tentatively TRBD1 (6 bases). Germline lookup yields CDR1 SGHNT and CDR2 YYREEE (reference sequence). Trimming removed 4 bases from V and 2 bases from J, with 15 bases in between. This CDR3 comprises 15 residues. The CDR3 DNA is TGTGCCAGCAGCCCAAAGCAGGACAGAAACTATGGCTACACCTTC. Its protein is CASSPKQDRNYGYTF.

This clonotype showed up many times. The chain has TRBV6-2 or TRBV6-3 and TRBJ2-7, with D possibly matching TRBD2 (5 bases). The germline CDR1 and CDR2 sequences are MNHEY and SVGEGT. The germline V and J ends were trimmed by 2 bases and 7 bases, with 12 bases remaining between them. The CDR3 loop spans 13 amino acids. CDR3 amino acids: CASSYLTRIEQYF. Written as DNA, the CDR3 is TGTGCCAGCAGTTACCTCACTAGGATTGAGCAGTACTTC.

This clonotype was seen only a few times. Here the CDR3 DNA reads TGTGCCAGCAGCCAAGATACGCCAGCTAGGAACACTGAAGCTTTCTTT. Translated, it gives CASSQDTPARNTEAFF. This chain connects TRBV6-1 to TRBJ1-1; D gene uncertain. Germline V CDR1 and CDR2: MNHNS, SASEGT. V was cut by 6 bases and J by 1 base, with 18 bases left in between. The CDR3 is made up of 16 amino acids.

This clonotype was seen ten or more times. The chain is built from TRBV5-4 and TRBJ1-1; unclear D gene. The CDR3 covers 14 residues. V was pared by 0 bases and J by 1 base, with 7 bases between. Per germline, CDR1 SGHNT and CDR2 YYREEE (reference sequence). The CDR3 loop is CASSLGTRNTEAFF. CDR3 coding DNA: TGTGCCAGCAGCTTGGGGACGCGGAACACTGAAGCTTTCTTT.

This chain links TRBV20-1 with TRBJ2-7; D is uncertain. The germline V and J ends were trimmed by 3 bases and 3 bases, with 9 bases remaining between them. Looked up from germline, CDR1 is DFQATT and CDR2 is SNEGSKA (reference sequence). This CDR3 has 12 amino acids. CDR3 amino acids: CSARETFYEQYF. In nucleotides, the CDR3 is TGCAGTGCTAGGGAGACCTTCTACGAGCAGTACTTC.

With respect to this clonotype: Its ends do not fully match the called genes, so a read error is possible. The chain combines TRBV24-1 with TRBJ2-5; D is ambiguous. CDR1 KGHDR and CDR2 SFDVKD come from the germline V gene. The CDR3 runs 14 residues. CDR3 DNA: TGTGCCAGCAGTTGGCCCTCGGACGGCCGGACCCAGTACTTC. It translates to CASSWPSDGRTQYF.

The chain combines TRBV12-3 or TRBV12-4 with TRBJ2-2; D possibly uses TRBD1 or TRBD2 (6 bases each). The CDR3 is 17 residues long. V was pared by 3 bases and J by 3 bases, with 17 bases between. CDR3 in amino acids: CASSFGGAIQDTGELFF. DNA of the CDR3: TGTGCCAGCAGTTTCGGGGGCGCGATTCAGGACACCGGGGAGCTGTTTTTT.

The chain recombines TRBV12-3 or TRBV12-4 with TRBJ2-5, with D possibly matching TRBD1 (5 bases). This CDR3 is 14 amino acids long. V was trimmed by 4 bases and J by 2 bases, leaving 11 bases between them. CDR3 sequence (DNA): TGTGCCAGCAGTTCGTCTAGGGGACAAGAGACCCAGTACTTC. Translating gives CASSSSRGQETQYF.

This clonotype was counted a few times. The CDR3 sequence is CASSRGLEVSYEQYF. CDR3 bases: TGTGCCAGCAGCCGGGGGTTGGAGGTCTCCTACGAGCAGTACTTC. This chain uses TRBV5-6 with TRBJ2-7, with a tentative D call TRBD2 (6 bases). Germline V gives CDR1 SGHDT, CDR2 YYEEEE. Trimming removed 4 bases from V and 0 bases from J, with 14 bases in between. The CDR3 contains 15 residues.